The T cell receptor (beta chain) described here comes from a study of blood T cell repertoires in COVID-19. Overall study: COVID-19 samples collected from the United States, Italy and Spain covered acute and convalescent phases. T cells, B-cell-depleted T cells, or PBMCs provided the cDNA or gDNA that served as material.

The method was immunoSEQ multiplex PCR; TCRdb's version includes in-frame clones alone and lacks a portion of them. The sample consists of around 180,000 clones, about 86% of them appearing once. The germline V gene encodes CDR1 GTSNPN and CDR2 SVGIG (reference sequence). Trimming left V 0 bases short and J 3 bases short, with 15 bases between. The CDR3 spans 15 residues. The sequence was collected from a man in his 70s with active or convalescent COVID-19. The specimen was peripheral blood. The rearrangement joins TRBV30 to TRBJ2-7, with D perhaps TRBD1 (5 bases). CDR3 nucleotides: TGTGCCTGGAGTGTAGGGGTGCGCGGCGACTACGAGCAGTACTTC. As protein: CAWSVGVRGDYEQYF.